One sample yielded the 7 T cell receptor beta chains listed below, sequenced in a study of T cell changes during pregnancy in multiple sclerosis. TCRdb keeps only in-frame clones here, not all; method: immunoSEQ multiplex PCR. The sample consists of 40,000 to 45,000 clones, roughly 91% of them appearing once. Sequenced material: CD8+ T cells from peripheral blood mononuclear cells, taken after pregnancy. These receptors were obtained from a female donor in good health, enrolled as a control in a pregnancy study.

CDR3 sequence (DNA): TGTGCCAGCAGCATACCGATACAGGGAGTTAGGCCGGTGGGAGAGACCCAGTACTTC. It codes for CASSIPIQGVRPVGETQYF. The rearrangement uses TRBV7-9 and TRBJ2-5; a weak D match, TRBD1 (6 bases). Germline values: CDR1 SEHNR, CDR2 FQNEAQ (reference sequence). Trimming took off 5 bases at V and 4 bases at J, with 29 bases between the two ends. The CDR3 runs 19 residues.

This chain uses TRBV19 with TRBJ2-5; 10 nucleotides line up with TRBD2. Looked up from germline, CDR1 is LNHDA and CDR2 is SQIVND (reference sequence). Trimming removed 5 bases from V and 5 bases from J; junction bases left unmatched: 11. The CDR3 loop spans 16 amino acids. The CDR3 loop reads CASSPHSGGPAETQYF. CDR3 DNA: TGTGCCAGTAGTCCCCATAGCGGGGGGCCAGCCGAGACCCAGTACTTC.

The chain carries TRBV14 and TRBJ1-3, with D maybe TRBD1 (5 bases). Germline CDR1 and CDR2: SGHDN and FVKESK. The V and J ends lost 4 bases and 3 bases respectively, with 19 bases between them. The CDR3 is 17 amino acids. The chain's CDR3 is CASSPIDGGSLGNTIYF. The DNA for the CDR3 is TGTGCCAGCAGCCCCATCGACGGGGGAAGCCTTGGAAACACCATATATTTT.

The chain links TRBV6-1 to TRBJ2-1; no clear D gene. Germline-derived CDR1 and CDR2 are MNHNS and SASEGT. Trimming stripped 6 bases from V and 7 bases from J, with 10 bases between. This CDR3 spans 12 amino acids. The chain's CDR3 is CASRERANEQFF. The CDR3, as DNA: TGTGCCAGCAGGGAACGAGCAAATGAGCAGTTCTTC.

The chain links TRBV7-9 to TRBJ2-5, with D perhaps matching TRBD2 (5 bases). The V end was cut by 1 base, the J end by 5 bases, with 17 bases between. From germline, CDR1 is SEHNR and CDR2 FQNEAQ (reference sequence). This CDR3 contains 16 residues. The CDR3 nucleotides read TGTGCCAGCAGCTTAGAGGACTCATTCCGGGGTGAGACCCAGTACTTC. It yields the protein CASSLEDSFRGETQYF.

V gene TRBV7-9 combines with J gene TRBJ1-1, with D tentatively TRBD1 (5 bases). V dropped 3 bases and J dropped 1 base, with 15 bases sitting between them. CDR3 length equals 16 residues. CDR1 SEHNR and CDR2 FQNEAQ come from the germline V gene (reference sequence). Written as DNA, the CDR3 is TGTGCCAGCAGCTTTTTTGGGGGGGGGACGAACACTGAAGCTTTCTTT. This encodes CASSFFGGGTNTEAFF.

The chain recombines TRBV30 with TRBJ1-2; 11 bases are shared with TRBD1. This CDR3 is 15 amino acids long. V shed 1 base and J 6 bases; nucleotides not matched to a gene: 7. Germline V CDR1 and CDR2: GTSNPN, SVGIG (reference sequence). The CDR3 loop reads CAWSGTGGDGHGYTF. In DNA form, the CDR3 reads TGTGCCTGGAGTGGGACAGGGGGCGACGGCCATGGCTACACCTTC.